This T cell receptor beta chain comes out of a study of blood T cell repertoires in COVID-19. The germline V gene has CDR1 ENHRY and CDR2 SYGVKD. CDR3 size: 13 residues. The V end was cut by 6 bases, the J end by 4 bases, with 10 bases between. TCRdb's copy holds only in-frame clones and misses some; the assay was immunoSEQ multiplex PCR. The sample contains under 300,000 clones, around 86% of which appear only once. This clonotype was obtained from a woman aged 55-70 years with active or convalescent COVID-19. The sequencing sample was made of peripheral blood. V is TRBV10-3 and J is TRBJ1-5; TRBD1 is a possible D gene (5 bases). In nucleotides, the CDR3 is TGTGCCATCAGCCTCCAGGGAAATCAGCCCCAGCATTTT. It translates to CAISLQGNQPQHF.